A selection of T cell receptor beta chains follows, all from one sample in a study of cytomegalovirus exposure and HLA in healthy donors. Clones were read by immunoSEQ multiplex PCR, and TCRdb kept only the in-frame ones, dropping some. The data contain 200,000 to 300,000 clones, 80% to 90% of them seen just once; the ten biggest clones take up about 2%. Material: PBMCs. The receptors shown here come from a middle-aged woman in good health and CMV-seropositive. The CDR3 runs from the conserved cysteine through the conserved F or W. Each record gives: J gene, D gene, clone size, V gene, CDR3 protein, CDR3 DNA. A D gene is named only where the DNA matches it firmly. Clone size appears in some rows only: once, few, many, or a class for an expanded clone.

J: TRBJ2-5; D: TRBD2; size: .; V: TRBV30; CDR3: CAWRGLAGVETQYF; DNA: TGTGCCTGGCGTGGACTAGCGGGAGTCGAGACCCAGTACTTC
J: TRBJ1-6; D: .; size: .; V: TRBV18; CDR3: CASSPLPGAAGSPLHF; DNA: TGTGCCAGCTCACCACTACCTGGGGCCGCAGGTTCACCCCTCCACTTT
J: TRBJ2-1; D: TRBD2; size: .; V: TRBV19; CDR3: CASSILQRGFSNEQFF; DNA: TGTGCCAGTAGTATCCTCCAGCGGGGATTCAGTAATGAGCAGTTCTTC
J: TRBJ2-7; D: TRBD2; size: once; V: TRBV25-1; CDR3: CASGLADYEQYF; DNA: TGTGCCAGCGGGCTAGCGGACTACGAGCAGTACTTC
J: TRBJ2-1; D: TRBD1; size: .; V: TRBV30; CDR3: CALLRQGSYNEQFF; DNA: TGTGCCTTACTAAGACAGGGCTCCTACAATGAGCAGTTCTTC
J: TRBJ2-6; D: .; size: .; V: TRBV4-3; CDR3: CASSQGTGLGANVLTF; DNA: TGCGCCAGCAGCCAGGGTACAGGGTTAGGGGCCAACGTCCTGACTTTC
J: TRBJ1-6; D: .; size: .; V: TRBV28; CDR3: CASSPGGSSYNSPLHF; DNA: TGTGCCAGCAGCCCGGGGGGCAGCTCCTATAATTCACCCCTCCACTTT
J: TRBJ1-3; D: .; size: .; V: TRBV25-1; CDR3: CASSDDRTGLSGNTIYF; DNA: TGTGCCAGCAGTGACGATCGCACAGGTCTCTCTGGAAACACCATATATTTT
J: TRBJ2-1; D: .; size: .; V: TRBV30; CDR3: CAWFTDYYNEQFF; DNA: TGTGCCTGGTTCACGGACTATTACAATGAGCAGTTCTTC
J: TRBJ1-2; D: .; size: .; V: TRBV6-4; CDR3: CASREPGTQDYGYTF; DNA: TGTGCCAGCAGGGAACCCGGAACACAGGACTATGGCTACACCTTC
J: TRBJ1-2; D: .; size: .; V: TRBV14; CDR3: CARETVNVYGYTF; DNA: TGTGCCAGGGAGACAGTTAACGTATATGGCTACACCTTC
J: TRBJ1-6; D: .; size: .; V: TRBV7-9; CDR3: CASSLGMVRGISPLHF; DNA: TGTGCCAGCAGCTTAGGCATGGTCAGGGGTATATCACCCCTCCACTTT
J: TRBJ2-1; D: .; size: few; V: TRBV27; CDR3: CASSYSYYNEQFF; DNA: TGTGCCAGCAGTTACTCGTACTACAATGAGCAGTTCTTC
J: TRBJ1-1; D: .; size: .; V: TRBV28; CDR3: CASSFRGRGNTEAFF; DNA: TGTGCCAGCAGTTTCAGGGGAAGGGGGAACACTGAAGCTTTCTTT
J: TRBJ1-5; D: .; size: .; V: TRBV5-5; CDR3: CASSLAGGQRTYSNQPQHF; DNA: TGTGCCAGCAGCTTGGCGGGCGGCCAGCGGACTTATAGCAATCAGCCCCAGCATTTT
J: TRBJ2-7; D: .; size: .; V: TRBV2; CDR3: CASGVDSNYEQYF; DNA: TGTGCCAGCGGGGTGGACTCGAACTACGAGCAGTACTTC
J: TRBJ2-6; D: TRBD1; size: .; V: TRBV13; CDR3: CASSLGAGGSGANVLTF; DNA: TGTGCCAGCAGCTTGGGGGCAGGGGGCTCTGGGGCCAACGTCCTGACTTTC
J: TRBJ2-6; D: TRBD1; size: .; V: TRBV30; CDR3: CAWSVPTGTGANVLTF; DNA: TGTGCCTGGAGTGTACCGACAGGGACTGGGGCCAACGTCCTGACTTTC
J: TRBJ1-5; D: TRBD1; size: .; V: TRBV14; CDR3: CASSPKIDPGQVRRKPQHF; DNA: TGTGCCAGCAGCCCGAAGATAGACCCGGGACAGGTAAGGCGTAAGCCCCAGCATTTT
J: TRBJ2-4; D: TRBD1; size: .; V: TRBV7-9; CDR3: CASRPDRGLGSKNIQYF; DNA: TGTGCCAGCAGGCCGGACAGGGGACTCGGCTCCAAAAACATTCAGTACTTC
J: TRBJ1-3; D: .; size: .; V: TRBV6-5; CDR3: CASSYSPGAGNTIYF; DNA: TGTGCCAGCAGTTACTCCCCAGGGGCCGGAAACACCATATATTTT
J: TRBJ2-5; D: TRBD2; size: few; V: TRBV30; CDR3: CAWSVSREGGETQYF; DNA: TGTGCCTGGAGTGTATCCCGGGAGGGCGGGGAGACCCAGTACTTC
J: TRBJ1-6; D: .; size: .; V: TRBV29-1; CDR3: CSVEILGRGDRTDSPLHF; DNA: TGCAGCGTTGAAATCTTGGGGAGGGGGGATAGGACGGATTCACCCCTCCACTTT
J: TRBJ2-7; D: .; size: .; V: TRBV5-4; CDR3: CASSMGWGDREQYF; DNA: TGTGCCAGCAGCATGGGCTGGGGGGATCGAGAGCAGTACTTC